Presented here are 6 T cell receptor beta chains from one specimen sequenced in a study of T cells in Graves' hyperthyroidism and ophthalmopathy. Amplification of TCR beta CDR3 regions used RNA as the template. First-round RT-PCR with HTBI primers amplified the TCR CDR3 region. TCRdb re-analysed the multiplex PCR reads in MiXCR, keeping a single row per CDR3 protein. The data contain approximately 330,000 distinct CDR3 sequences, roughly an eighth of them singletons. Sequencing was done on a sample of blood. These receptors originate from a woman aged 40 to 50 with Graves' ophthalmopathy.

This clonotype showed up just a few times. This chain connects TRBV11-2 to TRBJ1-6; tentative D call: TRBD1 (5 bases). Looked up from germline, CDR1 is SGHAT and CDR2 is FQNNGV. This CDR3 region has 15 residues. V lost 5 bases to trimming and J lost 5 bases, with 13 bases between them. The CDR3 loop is CASSPAWGNNSPLHF. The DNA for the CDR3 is TGTGCCAGCAGCCCTGCCTGGGGGAATAATTCACCCCTCCACTTT.

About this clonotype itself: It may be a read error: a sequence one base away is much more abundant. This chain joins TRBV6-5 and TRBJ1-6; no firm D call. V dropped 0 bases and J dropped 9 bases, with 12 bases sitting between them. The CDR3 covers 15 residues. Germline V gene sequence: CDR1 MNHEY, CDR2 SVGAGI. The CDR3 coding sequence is TGTGCCAGCAGTTACTCGCCACAGAAAAGTTCACCCCTCCACTTT. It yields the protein CASSYSPQKSSPLHF.

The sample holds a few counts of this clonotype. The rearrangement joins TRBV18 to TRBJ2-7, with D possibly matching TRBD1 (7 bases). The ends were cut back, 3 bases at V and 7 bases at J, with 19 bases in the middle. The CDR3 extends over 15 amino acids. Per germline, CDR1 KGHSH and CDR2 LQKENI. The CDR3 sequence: CASSPEGAGGREQYF. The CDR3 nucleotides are TGTGCCAGCTCACCGGAGGGGGCAGGAGGGAGAGAGCAGTACTTC. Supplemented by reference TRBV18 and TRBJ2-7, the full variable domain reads NAGVMQNPRHLVRRRGQEARLRCSPMKGHSHVYWYRQLPEEGLKFMVYLQKENIIDESGMPKERFSAEFPKEGPSILRIQQVVRGDSAAYFCASSPEGAGGREQYFGPGTRLTVT.

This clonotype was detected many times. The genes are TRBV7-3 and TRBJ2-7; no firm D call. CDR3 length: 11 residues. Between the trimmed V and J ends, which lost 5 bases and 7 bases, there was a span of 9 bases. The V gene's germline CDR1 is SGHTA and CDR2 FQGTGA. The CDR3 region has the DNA TGTGCCAGCAGCCAGGAATGGGAGCAGTACTTC. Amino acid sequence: CASSQEWEQYF.

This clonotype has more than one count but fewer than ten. CDR3: CASSQSVRDYTDTQYF. The DNA of the CDR3 is TGCGCCAGCAGCCAATCAGTCCGGGACTACACAGATACGCAGTATTTT. The chain uses TRBV4-1 and TRBJ2-3; 7 nucleotides align to TRBD2. The junction had 7 bases not matched to a gene; V was cut back by 2 bases and J by 2 bases. From germline, CDR1 is MGHRA and CDR2 YSYEKL. The length of the CDR3 is 16 residues.

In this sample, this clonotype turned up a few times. CDR3 protein: CASSGGLAEAFF. The CDR3 DNA reads as TGTGCCAGCAGCGGTGGACTCGCTGAAGCTTTCTTT. The chain uses TRBV7-9 and TRBJ1-1; no definite D call. This CDR3 region has 12 residues. The V gene's germline CDR1 is SEHNR and CDR2 FQNEAQ (reference sequence). V was trimmed by 5 bases and J by 6 bases, leaving 10 bases between them.